What follows are 5 T cell receptor beta chains derived from one specimen sequenced in a study of cytomegalovirus exposure and HLA in healthy donors. The method was immunoSEQ multiplex PCR; TCRdb's version includes in-frame clones alone and lacks a portion of them. The sample carries about 54,000 clones, approximately 90% recorded once. Sequencing was performed on PBMCs. The receptors shown here come from a woman under 30 in good health and CMV-seropositive.

The gene calls are TRBV28 and TRBJ1-3; possibly TRBD1 for D (6 bases). The CDR3 sequence is 17 residues long. The germline V gene encodes CDR1 MDHEN and CDR2 SYDVKM. V gave up 7 bases and J gave up 3 bases, with 22 bases separating them. CDR3 DNA sequence: TGTGCCAGCAACCCCATTCTAGGGGGAACTGGTGGAAACACCATATATTTT. It specifies CASNPILGGTGGNTIYF.

The chain joins TRBV15 to TRBJ1-2; 7 bases fit TRBD1. The CDR3 has 13 amino acids. V lost 1 base to trimming and J lost 4 bases; unmatched junction nucleotides: 0. Germline V gene lookup returns CDR1 LNHNV and CDR2 YYDKDF (reference sequence). CDR3 DNA: TGTGCCACCAGCAGAGCAGGGGGCTATGGCTACACCTTC. Protein sequence: CATSRAGGYGYTF.

The chain joins TRBV2 to TRBJ2-1; 9 bases are shared with TRBD2. Germline CDR1 SNHLY, CDR2 FYNNEI. This CDR3 comprises 14 residues. With V trimmed by 11 bases and J by 0 bases, 5 bases remained unmatched. The DNA for the CDR3 is TGTGCCTGGGTAGCGGGGGTCTCCTACAATGAGCAGTTCTTC. Translation: CAWVAGVSYNEQFF.

The rearrangement joins TRBV19 to TRBJ1-1; D may be TRBD1 (5 bases). V lost 5 bases and J 0 bases, leaving 10 bases between the germline ends. The CDR3 covers 14 residues. Per germline, CDR1 LNHDA and CDR2 SQIVND (reference sequence). CDR3 nucleotides: TGTGCCAGTAGTGTCACAGGATTGAACACTGAAGCTTTCTTT. Its translation: CASSVTGLNTEAFF.

This clone rates as medium-sized. The rearrangement joins TRBV27 to TRBJ1-4; 8 positions match TRBD1. V was pared by 2 bases and J by 7 bases, with 12 bases of the junction left unmatched. The CDR3 is made up of 17 amino acids. Per germline, CDR1 MNHEY and CDR2 SMNVEV (reference sequence). The CDR3 sequence: CASSLRPPDRGTEKLFF. The CDR3 DNA follows: TGTGCCAGCAGTTTACGGCCCCCTGACAGGGGCACTGAAAAACTGTTTTTT. The full variable domain, rest sourced from reference TRBV27 and TRBJ1-4, is EAQVTQNPRYLITVTGKKLTVTCSQNMNHEYMSWYRQDPGLGLRQIYYSMNVEVTDKGDVPEGYKVSRKEKRNFPLILESPSPNQTSLYFCASSLRPPDRGTEKLFFGSGTQLSVL.